This TCR beta chain was observed in a study of T cell changes during pregnancy in multiple sclerosis. Data came from immunoSEQ multiplex PCR; TCRdb stores just in-frame clones and leaves some out. Of around 49,000 clones detected, approximately 95% appear once; the ten largest clones hold under 7%. Only one count was recorded for this clone. This specimen consisted of CD8+ T cells from peripheral blood mononuclear cells, obtained in the first trimester of pregnancy. This clonotype was sampled from a female donor with multiple sclerosis, enrolled in a pregnancy study.

The CDR3, as DNA: TGTGCCAGCAGTTTAGACGACAGGGGCTACGAGCAGTACTTC. Its protein product is CASSLDDRGYEQYF. V is TRBV27 and J is TRBJ2-7; TRBD1 agrees at 8 bases. Germline loops: CDR1 MNHEY, CDR2 SMNVEV (reference sequence). The V gene end was trimmed by 2 bases and the J gene end by 3 bases; junction bases not matched to a gene: 3. The CDR3 runs 14 residues.